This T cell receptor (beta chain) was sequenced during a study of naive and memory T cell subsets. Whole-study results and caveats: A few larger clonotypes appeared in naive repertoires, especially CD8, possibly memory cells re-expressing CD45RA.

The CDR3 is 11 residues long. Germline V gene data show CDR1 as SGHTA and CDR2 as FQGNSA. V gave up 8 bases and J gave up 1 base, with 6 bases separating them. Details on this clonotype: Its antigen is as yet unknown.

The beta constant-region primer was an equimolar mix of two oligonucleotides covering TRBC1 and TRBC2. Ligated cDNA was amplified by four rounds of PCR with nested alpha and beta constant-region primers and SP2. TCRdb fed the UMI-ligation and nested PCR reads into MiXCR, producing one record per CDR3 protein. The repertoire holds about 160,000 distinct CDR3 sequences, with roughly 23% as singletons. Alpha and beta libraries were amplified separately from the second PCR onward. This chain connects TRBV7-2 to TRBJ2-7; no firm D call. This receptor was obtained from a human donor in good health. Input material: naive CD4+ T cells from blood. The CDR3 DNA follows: TGTGCCAGCGCCCTTTCCTACGAGCAGTACTTC. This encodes CASALSYEQYF.